This T cell receptor beta chain was found in a study of identical twins. Study-wide findings and caveats: Invariant MAIT and iNKT cells may have partly biased zero-insertion analyses.

TCRdb reprocessed the 5' RACE reads via MiXCR and lists one record per CDR3 protein. The data show 690,000 or so distinct CDR3 sequences, 8% to 9% seen once. Between the trimmed V and J ends, which lost 3 bases and 7 bases, there was a span of 19 bases. Germline V gene sequence: CDR1 SGHRS, CDR2 YFSETQ. CDR3 length: 16 residues. Remarks on this clonotype: Antigen unknown.

The sample also formed part of further work on yellow fever vaccine responses in identical twins.

Specimen: PBMCs. This clonotype originated in a woman aged 18-30 years in good health. The chain recombines TRBV5-1 with TRBJ2-2, with D possibly TRBD1 on 6 matching bases. DNA for the CDR3: TGCGCCAGCAGCTCCGAAATGGGGGCCTGGAGCGGGGAGCTGTTTTTT. Its protein product is CASSSEMGAWSGELFF.